This TCR beta chain was found in a study of STAT3 mutations in large granular lymphocyte leukemia. Comments on this clone: The antigen is unknown.

V gave up 4 bases and J gave up 1 base; unmatched junction bases: 1. This CDR3 has 14 amino acids. Here immunoSEQ multiplex PCR was the method, and the copy in TCRdb shows in-frame clones only, minus some. Among roughly 10,000 clones listed, 85% to 90% were seen once. General study findings and limits: Every T-LGLL patient had at least one immunodominant TCRbeta clonotype.

This receptor was identified in a man in his 60s with T-cell large granular lymphocyte leukemia. Some clones in this sample may be carry-over from other donors' samples. The V and J genes are TRBV6-7 and TRBJ2-3; 8 bases align to TRBD2. TRBV6-7 is recorded as an ORF, its role being uncertain. The sequencing sample was made of peripheral blood mononuclear cells. As DNA, the CDR3 is TGTGCCAGCAGTTTAGCGGGACGCACAGATACGCAGTATTTT. Amino acid sequence: CASSLAGRTDTQYF.